Presented here are 4 T cell receptor beta chains from one specimen sequenced in a study of blood T cell repertoires in COVID-19. Data came from immunoSEQ multiplex PCR; TCRdb stores just in-frame clones and leaves some out. The profile shows about 26,000 clones, 90% of them singletons. Material for sequencing was peripheral blood. The receptor source for this set is a human donor in a cohort sampled during active COVID-19.

This rearrangement joins TRBV2 to TRBJ2-7; 7 nucleotides line up with TRBD1. V dropped 5 bases and J dropped 9; count of bases not matched to a gene: 10. Germline-derived CDR1 and CDR2 are SNHLY and FYNNEI. There are 13 residues in the CDR3. The chain's CDR3 is CASSRDSPPLQYF. CDR3 coding DNA: TGTGCCAGCAGTAGGGACAGTCCCCCGCTGCAGTACTTC.

V and J are TRBV6-6 and TRBJ1-4; weak D call: TRBD1 (6 bases). The CDR3 sequence is 13 residues long. Trimming pared 6 bases from V and 7 bases from J, leaving 12 bases between. Germline V CDR1 and CDR2: MNHNY, SVGAGI (reference sequence). The CDR3: CASSLYRVEKLFF. DNA of the CDR3: TGTGCCAGCAGCCTATACAGGGTTGAAAAACTGTTTTTT.

V gene TRBV18 combines with J gene TRBJ2-7, with 7 bases matching TRBD1. Trimming removed 1 base from V and 4 bases from J; junction bases left unmatched: 1. This CDR3 has 13 amino acids. Germline loops: CDR1 KGHSH, CDR2 LQKENI. The CDR3 loop is CASSPRRGYEQYF. The CDR3 bases are TGTGCCAGCTCACCACGCAGGGGGTACGAGCAGTACTTC.

The genes are TRBV6-5 and TRBJ2-7; the match to TRBD1 covers 7 bases. CDR1 MNHEY and CDR2 SVGAGI come from the germline V gene. The V gene end was trimmed by 6 bases and the J gene end by 5 bases; junction bases not matched to a gene: 4. The CDR3 totals 12 residues. This CDR3 is CASRSTGDEQYF. CDR3 nucleotides: TGTGCCAGCAGGAGCACAGGGGACGAGCAGTACTTC.